The 10 T cell receptor beta chains given below trace back to one sample, sequenced in a study of cytomegalovirus exposure and HLA in healthy donors. The study ran its PCR with 60 Vbeta and 13 Jbeta primers. The protocol was immunoSEQ multiplex PCR, while the TCRdb copy is restricted to in-frame clones and leaves out a portion. In the table there are just over 60,000 clones, 70% to 90% of which are singletons. Sequenced sample: PBMCs. The receptors come from a man aged 18-30 years in good health and CMV-seronegative.

The chain has TRBV5-4 and TRBJ1-1; D uncertain. The CDR3 is 14 residues long. Trimming shortened V by 3 bases and J by 0 bases, and 9 bases separated the two germline ends. Germline assignment: CDR1 SGHNT and CDR2 YYREEE (reference sequence). The DNA of the CDR3 is TGTGCCAGCAGCTCCGGGAAGATGAACACTGAAGCTTTCTTT. This codes for CASSSGKMNTEAFF.

The rearrangement uses TRBV5-6 and TRBJ1-2; 9 bases align to TRBD1. The CDR3 is 14 residues long. Germline CDR1 reads SGHDT; CDR2 reads YYEEEE. Losses at the gene ends were 4 bases for V and 2 bases for J; bases not matched to a gene: 3. The CDR3 loop reads CASSPGTGNYGYTF. Here the CDR3 DNA reads TGTGCCAGCAGCCCGGGGACAGGGAACTATGGCTACACCTTC.

V gene TRBV9 combines with J gene TRBJ1-1, with D tentatively TRBD1 (5 bases). The CDR3 has 13 amino acids. The V end lost 1 base, the J end lost 5 bases, and 9 bases lay between the germline ends. In germline, CDR1 is SGDLS, CDR2 YYNGEE. As DNA, the CDR3 is TGTGCCAGCAGCGTACAGGGAGGTACTGAAGCTTTCTTT. It is translated as CASSVQGGTEAFF.

V is TRBV7-6 and J is TRBJ2-7, with TRBD1 identical over 8 bases. V shed 4 bases, J shed 5 bases, and the junction held 7 bases outside the gene matches. CDR3 length: 14 amino acids. CDR1 and CDR2 (germline): SGHVS, FNYEAQ. This CDR3 reads CASSSGQGSHEQYF. The CDR3 bases are TGTGCCAGCAGCTCTGGACAGGGTTCCCACGAGCAGTACTTC.

The V and J genes are TRBV28 and TRBJ2-1, with D perhaps matching TRBD1 (5 bases). Trimming pared 6 bases from V and 6 bases from J, leaving 12 bases between. Germline loops: CDR1 MDHEN, CDR2 SYDVKM. This CDR3 is built from 13 residues. For the CDR3, the DNA is TGTGCCAGCAGAATCGACAGTTCCAATGAGCAGTTCTTC. Amino acid sequence: CASRIDSSNEQFF.

The chain carries TRBV7-8 and TRBJ1-6; TRBD1 might be the D (6 bases). Between the trimmed V and J ends, which lost 4 bases and 4 bases, there was a span of 11 bases. The CDR3 consists of 15 residues. Germline V gene lookup returns CDR1 SGHVS and CDR2 FQNEAQ. The CDR3: CASSSGQLYNSPLHF. The CDR3 coding sequence is TGTGCCAGCAGCTCCGGACAGCTGTATAATTCACCCCTCCACTTT.

In its sample, this clone was seen once. The genes are TRBV19 and TRBJ2-7, with TRBD1 matching over 8 bases. J was trimmed by 4 bases and V by 3 bases; bases with no gene match: 5. The CDR3 contains 14 residues. Looked up from germline, CDR1 is LNHDA and CDR2 is SQIVND (reference sequence). The CDR3, as DNA: TGTGCCAGTAGTATGTGGGGACAGGATTACGAGCAGTACTTC. Protein sequence: CASSMWGQDYEQYF.

The gene calls are TRBV9 and TRBJ2-5; 10 bases agree with TRBD1. V shed 2 bases and J 4 bases; nucleotides not matched to a gene: 2. The CDR3 has 14 residues. Germline V gives CDR1 SGDLS, CDR2 YYNGEE. The CDR3 loop is CASSVGQGVETQYF. CDR3 DNA: TGTGCCAGCAGCGTCGGACAGGGGGTAGAGACCCAGTACTTC. Full variable domain (rest looked up from reference TRBV9 and TRBJ2-5): DSGVTQTPKHLITATGQRVTLRCSPRSGDLSVYWYQQSLDQGLQFLIQYYNGEERAKGNILERFSAQQFPDLHSELNLSSLELGDSALYFCASSVGQGVETQYFGPGTRLLVL.

The chain has TRBV5-1 and TRBJ1-6, with 8 bases that match TRBD1. The V and J ends lost 4 bases and 6 bases, in that order; junction bases with no gene match: 6. From germline, CDR1 is SGHRS and CDR2 YFSETQ. CDR3 size: 15 residues. CDR3 protein: CASSGATGANSPLHF. The CDR3 DNA follows: TGCGCCAGCAGCGGAGCGACAGGGGCTAATTCACCCCTCCACTTT.

Points on this clone: Other DNA sequences within the sample encode an identical CDR3. This chain links TRBV28 with TRBJ2-7; no clear D gene. V dropped 3 bases and J dropped 3 bases, with 6 bases sitting between them. The CDR3 has 12 amino acids. Germline loops: CDR1 MDHEN, CDR2 SYDVKM. The CDR3 here is CASSFSGYEQYF. CDR3 in DNA: TGTGCCAGCAGTTTCTCCGGCTACGAGCAGTACTTC.